This TCR beta chain is drawn from a study of T cell responses to AZD1222 COVID-19 vaccine. Study in general: Pooled together were second doses at about 4 or about 12 weeks.

The CDR3 covers 14 residues. Germline V lookup: CDR1 KGHSY, CDR2 FQNENV. Trimming shortened V by 4 bases and J by 3 bases, and 13 bases separated the two germline ends. Findings of the study overall: Donors were chiefly white British, with a greater number of females, and clonal diversity was perhaps underestimated. Of the AZD1222 recipients, only five to seven were seropositive at baseline. Repertoire sampling occurred only after the peak T cell response.

About this clone: Its target is unknown.

TCRdb's copy holds only in-frame clones and misses some; the assay was immunoSEQ multiplex PCR. This sample has roughly 120,000 clones; 85% to 90% occur once, and the top ten carry roughly 4.5%. The chain recombines TRBV16 with TRBJ2-7, with D maybe TRBD1 (5 bases). The receptor comes from an adult in good health. Sequencing was performed on peripheral blood, taken on day 0 of AZD1222 vaccination. CDR3 loop: CASSPDDSRYEQYF. The CDR3 bases are TGTGCCAGCAGCCCGGATGACAGCCGCTACGAGCAGTACTTC.